These T cell receptor beta chains were read from a single sample in a study of T-cell reconstitution after alpha-beta-depleted transplantation in children. TCRdb itself ran the PCR reads through MiXCR, one entry per CDR3 protein. In the table there are 750,000 to 950,000 distinct CDR3 sequences, less than 20% of which are singletons. The sample was PBMCs, mostly from graft donor cells, taken 360 days after TCRalphabeta/CD19-depleted stem cell transplant. The receptor source for this set is a male patient younger than 18 who had a stem cell transplant for acute lymphoblastic leukemia, so the T cells may come from the graft donor. CDR3s include the opening cysteine and the closing phenylalanine or tryptophan. D genes are given only for firm matches. The size entry is marked missing in some rows and otherwise reads once, few, many or a size class.

d_call	v_call	clone_size	j_call	cdr3_aa	cdr3_nt
TRBD1	TRBV5-1	many	TRBJ1-2	CASSRDSYGYTF	TGCGCCAGCAGTAGGGACAGCTATGGCTACACCTTC
NA	TRBV27	NA	TRBJ2-5	CASSLMFPSETQYF	TGTGCCAGCAGTTTAATGTTCCCCTCGGAGACCCAGTACTTC
TRBD1	TRBV27	few	TRBJ2-4	CASSSLWGQGKNIQYF	TGTGCCAGCAGTTCCCTTTGGGGACAGGGGAAAAACATTCAGTACTTC
NA	TRBV4-1	NA	TRBJ2-7	CASSQAAVLSYEQYF	TGCGCCAGCAGCCAGGCAGCGGTCCTCTCCTACGAGCAGTACTTC
TRBD2	TRBV5-1	NA	TRBJ2-7	CASSLLSGRGYEQYF	TGCGCCAGCAGCCTACTTAGCGGGAGAGGGTACGAGCAGTACTTC
TRBD1	TRBV5-1	many	TRBJ2-7	CASSLGTGVSYEQYF	TGCGCCAGCAGCTTGGGGACAGGGGTCTCCTACGAGCAGTACTTC
NA	TRBV10-3	NA	TRBJ2-7	CAINGGSSYEQYF	TGTGCCATCAATGGCGGTAGCTCCTACGAGCAGTACTTC
TRBD1	TRBV5-1	NA	TRBJ1-1	CASSPGLRGPNTEALF	TGCGCCAGCAGCCCTGGATTGAGGGGGCCGAACACTGAAGCTTTGTTT
TRBD2	TRBV3-1	NA	TRBJ2-7	CAFCPNRLAAKSTYEQYF	TGTGCCTTCTGTCCGAATCGACTAGCGGCGAAATCAACCTACGAGCAGTACTTC
TRBD2	TRBV18	NA	TRBJ2-1	CASSPTLAGFYNEQFF	TGTGCCAGCTCACCAACCCTAGCGGGGTTCTACAATGAGCAGTTCTTC
NA	TRBV6-5	NA	TRBJ1-3	CASRSPADPGNTIYF	TGTGCCAGCAGGAGCCCAGCGGATCCTGGAAACACCATATATTTT
NA	TRBV7-2	many	TRBJ1-2	CASTLLGPIYGYTF	TGTGCCAGCACCCTCCTCGGACCGATCTATGGCTACACCTTC
NA	TRBV3-1	NA	TRBJ2-1	CASSLSKLDPRANEQFF	TGTGCCAGCAGCCTTTCGAAGCTCGACCCCCGAGCAAATGAGCAGTTCTTC
NA	TRBV7-2	few	TRBJ2-1	CASSFSEVWVNEQFF	TGTGCCAGCAGCTTCTCGGAGGTTTGGGTCAATGAGCAGTTCTTC
TRBD1	TRBV5-5	many	TRBJ2-5	CASSQKGQGMTQYF	TGTGCCAGCAGCCAGAAGGGACAGGGAATGACCCAGTACTTC
TRBD1	TRBV29-1	few	TRBJ2-7	CSVVRATGHHEQYF	TGCAGCGTTGTTCGGGCGACAGGGCACCACGAGCAGTACTTC
TRBD1	TRBV6-2/TRBV6-3	many	TRBJ1-2	CASRRPGQALYGYTF	TGTGCCAGCAGACGACCGGGACAGGCGCTCTATGGCTACACCTTC
NA	TRBV4-1	few	TRBJ2-5	CASSQGIAETQYF	TGCGCCAGCAGCCAAGGAATCGCGGAGACCCAGTACTTC
NA	TRBV4-1	many	TRBJ2-1	CASSQESFGEQFF	TGCGCCAGCAGCCAAGAAAGTTTCGGTGAGCAGTTCTTC
TRBD2	TRBV4-1	NA	TRBJ2-1	CASSQELLGLAGGNEQFF	TGCGCCAGCAGCCAAGAGCTCCTGGGACTAGCCGGAGGAAATGAGCAGTTCTTC
NA	TRBV4-1	NA	TRBJ1-1	CASSQQDRNTEAFF	TGCGCCAGCAGCCAACAGGACAGAAACACTGAAGCTTTCTTT
NA	TRBV7-8	NA	TRBJ2-1	CASSPPMRNEQFF	TGTGCCAGCAGCCCCCCGATGCGGAATGAGCAGTTCTTC
NA	TRBV7-8	few	TRBJ1-2	CASSPKHSPNYGYTF	TGTGCCAGCAGCCCGAAACACAGCCCAAACTATGGCTACACCTTC
TRBD1	TRBV2	few	TRBJ2-7	CASKMKTFANRDRREQYF	TGTGCCAGCAAGATGAAGACGTTCGCAAATCGGGACAGGAGAGAGCAGTACTTC
NA	TRBV6-1	NA	TRBJ2-1	CASRDSLANEQFF	TGTGCCAGCAGGGACAGCTTAGCCAATGAGCAGTTCTTC
NA	TRBV6-1	NA	TRBJ1-2	CASRLLGDNGYTF	TGTGCCAGCCGCCTTTTAGGGGACAATGGCTACACCTTC
NA	TRBV11-2	many	TRBJ2-7	CASSSRLDPYEQYF	TGTGCCAGCAGCTCCCGACTAGACCCCTACGAGCAGTACTTC
TRBD1	TRBV12-3/TRBV12-4	NA	TRBJ2-3	CASSAQGTDTQYF	TGTGCCAGCAGTGCACAGGGGACAGATACGCAGTATTTT
NA	TRBV24-1	few	TRBJ2-5	CATSEGPKRTQYF	TGTGCCACTTCGGAGGGGCCCAAGAGAACCCAGTACTTC
NA	TRBV3-1	NA	TRBJ2-3	CASSTSGYNTDTQYF	TGTGCCAGCAGCACCAGCGGGTACAACACAGATACGCAGTATTTT
NA	TRBV14	many	TRBJ2-1	CASSLPGGHGNEQFF	TGTGCCAGCAGCCTCCCCGGGGGTCATGGAAATGAGCAGTTCTTC
NA	TRBV12-3/TRBV12-4	few	TRBJ2-5	CASRGREWAQYF	TGTGCCAGCAGGGGCCGGGAATGGGCCCAGTACTTC
NA	TRBV5-1	many	TRBJ1-5	CASRRQENQPQHF	TGCGCCAGCAGACGACAGGAAAATCAGCCCCAGCATTTT
TRBD2	TRBV9	NA	TRBJ2-1	CASSALAGGPLEQFF	TGTGCCAGCAGCGCGCTAGCGGGAGGGCCGCTTGAGCAGTTCTTC
TRBD1	TRBV6-1	NA	TRBJ1-1	CASKRQGGWTEAFF	TGTGCCAGCAAAAGACAGGGAGGTTGGACTGAAGCTTTCTTT
TRBD2	TRBV27	many	TRBJ2-1	CASSPTTSGRAYEQFF	TGTGCCAGCAGTCCCACGACTAGCGGGAGGGCCTATGAGCAGTTCTTC
NA	TRBV12-3/TRBV12-4	many	TRBJ2-7	CASKGAYEQYF	TGTGCCAGCAAAGGGGCCTACGAGCAGTACTTC
NA	TRBV5-1	few	TRBJ1-3	CASSFGGTDSGNTIYF	TGCGCCAGCAGCTTCGGGGGGACGGACTCTGGAAACACCATATATTTT
NA	TRBV9	few	TRBJ2-7	CASSVAGSSNYEQYF	TGTGCCAGCAGCGTAGCCGGGAGTTCGAACTACGAGCAGTACTTC
NA	TRBV18	few	TRBJ2-7	CASSTRTEQYF	TGTGCCAGCTCCACCAGGACTGAGCAGTACTTC
TRBD2	TRBV5-1	many	TRBJ2-1	CASSLIGGRAYNEQFF	TGCGCCAGCAGCTTGATCGGCGGGAGGGCCTACAATGAGCAGTTCTTC
TRBD2	TRBV5-6	few	TRBJ2-7	CASSLLLASTYEQYF	TGTGCCAGCAGCTTACTACTAGCGTCTACCTACGAGCAGTACTTC
NA	TRBV6-5	few	TRBJ2-3	CASSFAIRKPKEPQYF	TGTGCCAGCAGTTTTGCAATAAGGAAACCAAAAGAACCGCAGTATTTT
NA	TRBV5-6	NA	TRBJ2-3	CASTNRVGTDTQYF	TGTGCCAGCACAAACAGGGTGGGTACAGATACGCAGTATTTT
TRBD2	TRBV4-2	few	TRBJ2-3	CASSQEGLGSGRRPSTDTQYF	TGTGCCAGCAGCCAAGAAGGCCTTGGTAGCGGGAGGAGGCCAAGCACAGATACGCAGTATTTT